This T cell receptor beta chain stems from a study of T cell responses to AZD1222 COVID-19 vaccine. Study-wide background: Second-dose timings of about 4 or about 12 weeks were pooled.

Produced via immunoSEQ multiplex PCR; TCRdb's table is partial and in-frame only. The sample holds around 100,000 clones, roughly 80% seen once. General study results and limits: Clonal diversity may have been underestimated in mostly white British donors. Seropositive at baseline were only a handful of AZD1222 recipients.

In its sample, this clone is medium-sized (0.01 to 0.1%). Its antigen is as yet unknown. This sequence originates from an adult in good health. Source: peripheral blood, taken on day 0 of AZD1222 vaccination.

The CDR3, as DNA: TGTGCCAGCAGCCGAGACAGGAGCTACGGTGAAGCTTTCTTT. Translating gives CASSRDRSYGEAFF. This rearrangement joins TRBV7-8 to TRBJ1-1, with TRBD1 as a possible D gene (6 bases). Per germline, CDR1 SGHVS and CDR2 FQNEAQ. The CDR3 length is 14 residues. Trimming cost V 5 bases and J 7 bases, with 17 bases left between them.